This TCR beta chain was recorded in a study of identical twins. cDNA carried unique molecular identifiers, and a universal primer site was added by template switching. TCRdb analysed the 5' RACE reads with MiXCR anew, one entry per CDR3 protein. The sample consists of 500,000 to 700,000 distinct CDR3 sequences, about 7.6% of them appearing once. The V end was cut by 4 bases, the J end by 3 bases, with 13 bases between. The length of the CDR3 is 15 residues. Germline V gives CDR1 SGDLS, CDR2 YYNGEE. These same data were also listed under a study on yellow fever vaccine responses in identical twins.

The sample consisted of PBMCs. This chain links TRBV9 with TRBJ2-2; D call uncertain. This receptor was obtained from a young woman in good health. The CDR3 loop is CASSPLRQDTGELFF. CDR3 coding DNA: TGTGCCAGCAGCCCGCTACGGCAAGACACCGGGGAGCTGTTTTTT.